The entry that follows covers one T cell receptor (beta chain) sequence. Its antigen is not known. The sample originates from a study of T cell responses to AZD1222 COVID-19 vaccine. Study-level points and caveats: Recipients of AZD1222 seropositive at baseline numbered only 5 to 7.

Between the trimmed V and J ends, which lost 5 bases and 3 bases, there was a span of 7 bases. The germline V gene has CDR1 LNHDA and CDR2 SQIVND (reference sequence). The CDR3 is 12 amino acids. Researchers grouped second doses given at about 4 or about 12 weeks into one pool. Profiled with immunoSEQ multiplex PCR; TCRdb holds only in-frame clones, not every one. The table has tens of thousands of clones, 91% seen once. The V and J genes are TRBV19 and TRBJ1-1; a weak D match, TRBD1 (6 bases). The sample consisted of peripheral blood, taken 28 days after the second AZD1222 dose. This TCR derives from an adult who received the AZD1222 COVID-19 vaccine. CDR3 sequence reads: CASSHRDTEAFF. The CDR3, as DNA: TGTGCCAGTAGTCACAGGGACACTGAAGCTTTCTTT.